Each of the 15 T cell receptor beta chains below was sequenced from the same sample in a study of PD-1 blockade in classical Hodgkin lymphoma (TCRdb year 2020). The method behind the library was the immunoSEQ multiplex PCR assay. TCRdb's version of the immuneACCESS table is confined to in-frame rearrangements and falls short of the full clone set. An unresolved V gene accounts for under half of the shortfall where checked; the remainder is of unknown origin. The sample yields about 23,000 clones; roughly 80% were counted once. Around 8.3% of the sample goes to the ten largest clones. The time point tag for this specimen amounts to: cycle 2 day 1 (C2D1) of nivolumab. All trial patients had relapsed after autologous stem cell transplantation, with cohorts A, B and C differing in prior brentuximab vedotin exposure. Sequencing used peripheral blood mononuclear cells (PBMCs), obtained before the second cycle of nivolumab. Receptors originate from a human donor with classical Hodgkin lymphoma.

This rearrangement joins TRBV10-2 to TRBJ2-3, with D perhaps being TRBD1 or TRBD2 (6 bases each). The CDR3 loop spans 13 amino acids. Germline V gives CDR1 WSHSY, CDR2 SAAADI. V shed 8 bases and J shed 2 bases, with 11 bases lying between them. The CDR3 coding sequence is TGCGCCAGCGGGGGGCTGCTCACAGATACGCAGTATTTT. Protein sequence: CASGGLLTDTQYF.

The rearrangement links TRBV7-2 to TRBJ2-3; D is perhaps TRBD2 (6 bases). V was pared by 7 bases and J by 1 base, with 12 bases between. CDR1 is SGHTA and CDR2 is FQGNSA in the germline V gene. The CDR3 length is 14 residues. CDR3 nucleotides: TGTGCCAGCACCCAGCCGGGGGGCACAGATACGCAGTATTTT. Translated: CASTQPGGTDTQYF.

This chain connects TRBV7-2 to TRBJ2-5; 9 bases map to TRBD1. The CDR3 is made up of 17 amino acids. V gave up 2 bases and J gave up 6 bases; unmatched junction bases: 13. In germline, CDR1 is SGHTA, CDR2 FQGNSA. CDR3 amino acids: CASSLNTGGDGLQTQYF. For the CDR3, the DNA is TGTGCCAGCAGCTTAAATACAGGGGGCGACGGTTTACAGACCCAGTACTTC. The full variable domain, with the rest looked up from reference TRBV7-2 and TRBJ2-5, is GAGVSQSPSNKVTEKGKDVELRCDPISGHTALYWYRQSLGQGLEFLIYFQGNSAPDKSGLPSDRFSAERTGGSVSTLTIQRTQQEDSAVYLCASSLNTGGDGLQTQYFGPGTRLLVL.

The J gene is TRBJ2-5, the V gene TRBV27; 9 nucleotides agree with TRBD1. Germline CDR1 MNHEY, CDR2 SMNVEV (reference sequence). J was trimmed by 2 bases and V by 6 bases; bases with no gene match: 16. CDR3 length: 18 residues. CDR3 sequence reads: CASRPLSGTGYFQETQYF. In DNA, the CDR3 is TGTGCCAGCAGACCCCTATCGGGGACAGGGTACTTTCAAGAGACCCAGTACTTC.

This clone was seen only once. The gene calls are TRBV5-5 and TRBJ2-5; D call uncertain. V lost 4 bases to trimming and J lost 3 bases, with 13 bases between them. The CDR3 is 14 amino acids. Germline loops: CDR1 SGHKS, CDR2 YYEKEE (reference sequence). The CDR3 region has the DNA TGTGCCAGCAGCGGGATAATGGCTGAAGAGACCCAGTACTTC. Its protein is CASSGIMAEETQYF.

The chain recombines TRBV10-3 with TRBJ2-2; D is uncertain. Trimming took off 5 bases at V and 3 bases at J, with 4 bases between the two ends. There are 12 residues in the CDR3. Germline V gene sequence: CDR1 ENHRY, CDR2 SYGVKD. The CDR3 DNA follows: TGTGCCATCAGTCCCTACACCGGGGAGCTGTTTTTT. It translates to CAISPYTGELFF.

This clone was recorded only once. Possible read error: a much larger clone is one base away. This chain links TRBV23-1 with TRBJ1-6; the D gene is possibly TRBD1 (6 bases). TRBV23-1 is an ORF; its function is uncertain. The CDR3 totals 13 residues. CDR3 residues: CASSRGDNSLLHF. CDR3 sequence (DNA): TGCGCCAGCAGTCGGGGGGACAATTCACTCCTCCACTTT.

The chain links TRBV7-9 to TRBJ2-3; 8 positions match TRBD1. V lost 5 bases to trimming and J lost 2 bases; unmatched junction nucleotides: 6. The germline V gene encodes CDR1 SEHNR and CDR2 FQNEAQ (reference sequence). The CDR3 spans 15 residues. The CDR3 DNA is TGTGCCAGCAGCCCAAGGACAGGGTACACAGATACGCAGTATTTT. Amino acids: CASSPRTGYTDTQYF.

V gene TRBV19 combines with J gene TRBJ2-7, with TRBD2 as a possible D gene (7 bases). The germline gives CDR1 LNHDA, CDR2 SQIVND (reference sequence). This CDR3 region has 16 residues. Trimming took 4 bases from V and 2 from J, leaving 18 bases between them. Written as DNA, the CDR3 is TGTGCCAGTAGTAACCCGGGGGGCACAGCGGCCTACGAGCAGTACTTC. It yields the protein CASSNPGGTAAYEQYF.

The rearrangement uses TRBV27 and TRBJ2-3, with TRBD2 matching over 9 bases. Germline trimming cut 5 bases from V and 15 bases from J; bases unmatched to any gene: 21. The CDR3 covers 16 residues. Per the germline V gene, CDR1 is MNHEY and CDR2 is SMNVEV (reference sequence). This CDR3 is CASSGVRIAGAPPDYF. The CDR3 DNA follows: TGTGCCAGCAGTGGGGTTCGAATAGCGGGGGCCCCACCCGATTATTTT.

The CDR3 bases are TGTGCCAGCTCACCACCAGGACAGCAATGGAACTATGGCTACACCTTC. Translated: CASSPPGQQWNYGYTF. The chain employs TRBV18 and TRBJ1-2, with a tentative D call TRBD1 (6 bases). The germline V and J ends were trimmed by 0 bases and 2 bases, with 13 bases remaining between them. Germline V gene data show CDR1 as KGHSH and CDR2 as LQKENI. The CDR3 is 16 residues long.

V is TRBV19 and J is TRBJ1-2, with D uncertain. Per germline, CDR1 LNHDA and CDR2 SQIVND (reference sequence). The CDR3 has 14 residues. Trimming left V 0 bases short and J 7 bases short, with 12 bases between. The CDR3, as DNA: TGTGCCAGTAGTATAGATGCCCCCACGGGTGGCTACACCTTC. Its protein is CASSIDAPTGGYTF.

The chain uses TRBV11-3 and TRBJ2-2; D might be TRBD2 (6 bases). Trimming removed 2 bases from V and 1 base from J, with 8 bases in between. This CDR3 is built from 15 residues. Germline V gives CDR1 SGHNT, CDR2 YENEEA. DNA of the CDR3: TGTGCCAGCAGCTTACTGCGGGGGAACACCGGGGAGCTGTTTTTT. Protein sequence: CASSLLRGNTGELFF.

This clone was seen more than once but under ten times. The genes are TRBV28 and TRBJ2-7; D possibly uses TRBD1 or TRBD2 (6 bases each). CDR1 is MDHEN and CDR2 is SYDVKM in the germline V gene. The CDR3 length is 13 residues. Trimming left V 8 bases short and J 3 bases short, with 14 bases between. CDR3 nucleotides: TGTGCCAGCCGGGGGCTTACGCTCTACGAGCAGTACTTC. Translating it yields CASRGLTLYEQYF.

This clone has more than one count but fewer than ten. The chain links TRBV19 to TRBJ1-6, with D hard to call. The germline V and J ends were trimmed by 3 bases and 3 bases, with 9 bases remaining between them. Germline values: CDR1 LNHDA, CDR2 SQIVND (reference sequence). The CDR3 runs to 15 residues. Here the CDR3 reads CASSIVGDYNSPLHF. The CDR3, as DNA: TGTGCCAGTAGTATTGTCGGAGACTATAATTCACCCCTCCACTTT.